The 20 T cell receptor beta chains given below trace back to one sample, sequenced in a study of cytomegalovirus exposure and HLA in healthy donors. PCR was performed using 60 Vbeta and 13 Jbeta primers. TCRdb's copy holds only in-frame clones and misses some; the assay was immunoSEQ multiplex PCR. The data show 90,000 to 100,000 clones, more than 60% seen once. The source material was PBMCs. The receptors come from a man aged 45-60 years in good health and CMV-seronegative.

The chain recombines TRBV6-5 with TRBJ2-1; maybe TRBD1 (5 bases). This CDR3 comprises 16 residues. V lost 0 bases to trimming and J lost 4 bases, with 13 bases between them. The germline V gene has CDR1 MNHEY and CDR2 SVGAGI. The CDR3 spells CASSYSGLPPYNEQFF. CDR3 nucleotide sequence: TGTGCCAGCAGTTACTCGGGGCTTCCTCCTTACAATGAGCAGTTCTTC.

The CDR3 spells CASRYSRGQADTQYF. The CDR3 region has the DNA TGTGCCAGTAGGTATTCCAGGGGGCAGGCAGATACGCAGTATTTT. The rearrangement uses TRBV19 and TRBJ2-3; 8 bases match TRBD1. Trimming cost V 6 bases and J 4 bases; bases outside gene matches: 9. Germline lookup yields CDR1 LNHDA and CDR2 SQIVND (reference sequence). The CDR3 is made up of 15 amino acids.

The chain employs TRBV28 and TRBJ2-7; 7 bases line up with TRBD1. Germline trimming cut 5 bases from V and 2 bases from J; bases unmatched to any gene: 6. Germline lookup yields CDR1 MDHEN and CDR2 SYDVKM. The length of the CDR3 is 14 residues. The CDR3 here is CASSVRDSTYEQYF. CDR3 DNA sequence: TGTGCCAGCAGTGTCCGGGACAGCACCTACGAGCAGTACTTC.

Details on this clone: This sample also contains other DNA sequences that code for the same CDR3. The rearrangement joins TRBV19 to TRBJ2-1; 9 nucleotides line up with TRBD2. This CDR3 comprises 15 residues. The germline V gene encodes CDR1 LNHDA and CDR2 SQIVND (reference sequence). With V trimmed by 3 bases and J by 0 bases, 0 bases remained unmatched. This chain's CDR3 is CASSISGSSYNEQFF. CDR3 in DNA: TGTGCCAGTAGTATTAGCGGGAGCTCCTACAATGAGCAGTTCTTC.

J is TRBJ1-5 and V is TRBV6-1, with D unresolved. Germline CDR1 reads MNHNS; CDR2 reads SASEGT. This CDR3 has 16 amino acids. V dropped 1 base and J dropped 2 bases, with 12 bases sitting between them. CDR3 DNA: TGTGCCAGCAGTGAAGAGAGGAGGGCCGGCAATCAGCCCCAGCATTTT. It specifies CASSEERRAGNQPQHF.

The chain has TRBV27 and TRBJ2-7; a possible D gene is TRBD2 (5 bases). The germline gives CDR1 MNHEY, CDR2 SMNVEV (reference sequence). The V end lost 2 bases, the J end lost 0 bases, and 11 bases lay between the germline ends. The CDR3 runs to 15 residues. The CDR3 region is CASSLAQRSSYEQYF. CDR3 nucleotide sequence: TGTGCCAGCAGTTTAGCCCAGCGGAGCTCCTACGAGCAGTACTTC.

The CDR3: CATSHRDTLAEQYF. In DNA form, the CDR3 reads TGTGCCACCAGCCACCGGGACACCCTCGCCGAGCAGTACTTC. V gene TRBV15 combines with J gene TRBJ2-7; tentatively, D is TRBD1 (6 bases). Germline loops: CDR1 LNHNV, CDR2 YYDKDF (reference sequence). The CDR3 extends over 14 amino acids. V lost 5 bases and J 6 bases, leaving 17 bases between the germline ends.

The CDR3 DNA is TGTGCCAGCAGTACCGGGACAATCGGAACCTACGAGCAGTACTTC. Amino acids: CASSTGTIGTYEQYF. This chain uses TRBV6-5 with TRBJ2-7, with a weak D call TRBD1 (6 bases). This CDR3 comprises 15 residues. Trimming cost V 5 bases and J 2 bases, with 16 bases left between them. CDR1 and CDR2 (germline): MNHEY, SVGAGI.

V usage is TRBV29-1 and J usage is TRBJ2-5; 10 bases align to TRBD1. The J call may be incorrect, as the DNA end agrees better with TRBJ2-7. The CDR3 extends over 13 amino acids. The V gene's germline CDR1 is SQVTM and CDR2 ANQGSEA. The DNA of the CDR3 is TGCAGCGTCGGGACAGGGGCCTCCTACGAGCAGTACTTC. Its translation: CSVGTGASYEQYF.

This clone was found a few times. The chain combines TRBV13 with TRBJ2-2; 7 bases match TRBD1. The ends lost 4 bases at V and 4 bases at J; junction bases unmatched: 15. Germline CDR1 is PRHDT and CDR2 is FYEKMQ (reference sequence). This CDR3 has 18 amino acids. CDR3 coding DNA: TGTGCCAGCAGCTCCTATAGGAAGGGGGCAAGCGGCACCGGGGAGCTGTTTTTT. Translation gives CASSSYRKGASGTGELFF.

This chain joins TRBV5-1 and TRBJ2-1, with a possible D match to TRBD2 (6 bases). The CDR3 runs to 15 residues. The V end lost 2 bases, the J end lost 4 bases, and 13 bases lay between the germline ends. Per the germline V gene, CDR1 is SGHRS and CDR2 is YFSETQ. The CDR3 region is CASSFTAGFYNEQFF. CDR3 sequence (DNA): TGCGCCAGCAGCTTCACGGCGGGATTTTACAATGAGCAGTTCTTC.

The chain combines TRBV4-1 with TRBJ2-7; a weak D match, TRBD2 (6 bases). In germline, CDR1 is MGHRA, CDR2 YSYEKL. Between the trimmed V and J ends, which lost 8 bases and 3 bases, there was a span of 17 bases. CDR3 length: 14 amino acids. DNA of the CDR3: TGCGCCAGCGGGGGGTGGGGTAGGAGCTACGAGCAGTACTTC. Translation gives CASGGWGRSYEQYF.

This rearrangement joins TRBV19 to TRBJ1-4; TRBD1 matches at 9 bases. Per the germline V gene, CDR1 is LNHDA and CDR2 is SQIVND (reference sequence). The CDR3 sequence is 15 residues long. V lost 5 bases to trimming and J lost 8 bases; unmatched junction nucleotides: 9. The CDR3 here is CASSLPDRGKEKLFF. CDR3 bases: TGTGCCAGTAGTCTCCCCGACAGGGGGAAAGAAAAACTGTTTTTT. Supplemented by reference TRBV19 and TRBJ1-4, the full variable domain reads DGGITQSPKYLFRKEGQNVTLSCEQNLNHDAMYWYRQDPGQGLRLIYYSQIVNDFQKGDIAEGYSVSREKKESFPLTVTSAQKNPTAFYLCASSLPDRGKEKLFFGSGTQLSVL.

The chain uses TRBV5-8 and TRBJ2-1; D perhaps matches TRBD1 (6 bases). V dropped 4 bases and J dropped 2 bases, with 19 bases sitting between them. The CDR3 has 17 residues. Looked up from germline, CDR1 is SGHTS and CDR2 is YDEGEE. The CDR3 DNA is TGTGCCAGCAGCGTCTCACAGGGATTGTGGGCCTACAATGAGCAGTTCTTC. Its translation: CASSVSQGLWAYNEQFF.

This clone was observed a few times. This sequence joins TRBV15 and TRBJ2-7, with 15 bases fitting TRBD2. The CDR3 sequence is 19 residues long. J was trimmed by 7 bases and V by 5 bases; bases with no gene match: 18. Germline loops: CDR1 LNHNV, CDR2 YYDKDF (reference sequence). The CDR3 coding sequence is TGTGCCACCAGCGACGGTGGGGGTTTCGGACTAGCGGGGGGGCGGGAGCAGTACTTC. Encoded protein: CATSDGGGFGLAGGREQYF.

This clone appeared a single time. V usage is TRBV6-6 and J usage is TRBJ1-2; 9 bases align to TRBD1. Germline assignment: CDR1 MNHNY and CDR2 SVGAGI (reference sequence). J gave up 4 bases and V 8 bases, and 14 bases lay outside the gene matches. The CDR3 length is 16 residues. The CDR3 bases are TGTGCCAGCGGGAGGGACAGGGAGGGTCATGGCTATGGCTACACCTTC. Residues: CASGRDREGHGYGYTF.

The rearrangement links TRBV19 to TRBJ1-1; maybe TRBD1 (6 bases). Trimming stripped 3 bases from V and 5 bases from J, with 13 bases between. The CDR3 spans 14 residues. CDR1 and CDR2 from the germline V gene are LNHDA and SQIVND (reference sequence). The CDR3 reads CASSIKGTLTEAFF. For the CDR3, the DNA is TGTGCCAGTAGTATTAAAGGGACATTGACTGAAGCTTTCTTT.

The gene calls are TRBV28 and TRBJ1-2, with 10 bases lining up with TRBD1. The V gene end was trimmed by 7 bases and the J gene end by 4 bases; junction bases not matched to a gene: 9. The CDR3 length is 15 residues. Germline values: CDR1 MDHEN, CDR2 SYDVKM. The chain's CDR3 is CASTRSGTGVYGYTF. The CDR3 nucleotides read TGTGCCAGCACCAGGTCCGGGACAGGGGTCTATGGCTACACCTTC.

The chain joins TRBV15 to TRBJ2-2, with 13 bases lining up with TRBD2. Trimming removed 7 bases from V and 6 bases from J; junction bases left unmatched: 17. The V gene's germline CDR1 is LNHNV and CDR2 YYDKDF (reference sequence). CDR3 length: 19 residues. Here the CDR3 DNA reads TGTGCCACCACCAAGCAAAGGGGACTAGCGGGAAAGGCTTCCGGGGAGCTGTTTTTT. It specifies CATTKQRGLAGKASGELFF.

This clone was found a few times. The chain couples TRBV15 to TRBJ2-7, with TRBD2 matching 7 bases. The CDR3 spans 15 residues. Losses at the gene ends were 1 base for V and 6 bases for J; bases not matched to a gene: 9. Germline loops: CDR1 LNHNV, CDR2 YYDKDF (reference sequence). The CDR3 loop is CATSRGGGSGGEQYF. CDR3 DNA: TGTGCCACCAGCAGAGGAGGCGGGAGCGGCGGCGAGCAGTACTTC. Drawing the rest from reference TRBV15 and TRBJ2-7, the complete variable domain is DAMVIQNPRYQVTQFGKPVTLSCSQTLNHNVMYWYQQKSSQAPKLLFHYYDKDFNNEADTPDNFQSRRPNTSFCFLDIRSPGLGDTAMYLCATSRGGGSGGEQYFGPGTRLTVT.